The 19 T cell receptor beta chains below all came from one sample that was sequenced in a study of shared clonotypes between healthy human individuals. The repertoire was sequenced with immunoSEQ multiplex PCR; TCRdb's copy has only in-frame clones and lacks some. The table lists about 590,000 clones, about 95% of them singletons. Naive CD8 cells lacked CD45RO and underwent positive selection for CCR7, leaving out terminally differentiated effector memory CD45RA+ cells. The material sequenced was naive CD8+ T cells sorted from blood. The source is a young woman in good health.

The gene calls are TRBV7-8 and TRBJ2-3, with 12 positions matching TRBD2. CDR1 is SGHVS and CDR2 is FQNEAQ in the germline V gene. This CDR3 region has 15 residues. V lost 2 bases and J lost 4; bases outside the gene matches: 1. The CDR3 reads CASSLLAGGADTQYF. CDR3 in DNA: TGTGCCAGCAGCTTACTAGCGGGAGGGGCAGATACGCAGTATTTT.

V is TRBV9 and J is TRBJ2-5, with 7 bases that match TRBD2. Germline V lookup: CDR1 SGDLS, CDR2 YYNGEE. The CDR3 runs to 14 residues. V shed 3 bases and J 0 bases; nucleotides not matched to a gene: 2. The DNA for the CDR3 is TGTGCCAGCAGCGCCCTAGCGGACCAAGAGACCCAGTACTTC. This translates into CASSALADQETQYF. The full variable domain, with the rest looked up from reference TRBV9 and TRBJ2-5, is DSGVTQTPKHLITATGQRVTLRCSPRSGDLSVYWYQQSLDQGLQFLIQYYNGEERAKGNILERFSAQQFPDLHSELNLSSLELGDSALYFCASSALADQETQYFGPGTRLLVL.

Details on this clone: A junction end diverges from the germline sequence, so it may reflect a read error. The rearrangement links TRBV6-1 to TRBJ1-5, with 10 nucleotides matching TRBD1. Germline V gene lookup returns CDR1 MNHNS and CDR2 SASEGT. The CDR3 is 16 amino acids. For the CDR3, the DNA is TGTGCCAGCAGGGAAGGACAGGGGGGGAGCAATCAGCCCCAGCATTTT. Protein sequence: CASREGQGGSNQPQHF.

The V and J genes are TRBV7-6 and TRBJ1-5; possibly TRBD1 for D (6 bases). The V gene lost 5 bases and the J gene lost 8 bases, with 13 bases spanning the gap. This CDR3 region has 13 residues. Germline CDR1 SGHVS, CDR2 FNYEAQ. The DNA of the CDR3 is TGTGCCAGCAGCATCAGGGGCTCTGAGCCCCAGCATTTT. Its protein is CASSIRGSEPQHF. Full variable domain (remainder filled in from reference TRBV7-6 and TRBJ1-5): GAGVSQSPRYKVTKRGQDVALRCDPISGHVSLYWYRQALGQGPEFLTYFNYEAQQDKSGLPNDRFSAERPEGSISTLTIQRTEQRDSAMYRCASSIRGSEPQHFGDGTRLSIL.

The chain recombines TRBV28 with TRBJ2-1; D ambiguous. Per germline, CDR1 MDHEN and CDR2 SYDVKM. V shed 7 bases and J shed 5 bases, with 15 bases lying between them. This CDR3 region has 14 residues. The CDR3 is CASTLQGPHNEQFF. CDR3 DNA: TGTGCCAGCACCCTCCAAGGCCCCCACAATGAGCAGTTCTTC.

This clone was detected once. This chain joins TRBV9 and TRBJ2-1; D is perhaps TRBD1 (6 bases). V was cut by 4 bases and J by 0 bases, with 20 bases left in between. CDR3 length: 18 residues. CDR1 SGDLS and CDR2 YYNGEE come from the germline V gene. The DNA for the CDR3 is TGTGCCAGCAGCCTCACCAACTCCAGAGGGGGCTCCTACAATGAGCAGTTCTTC. It codes for CASSLTNSRGGSYNEQFF. Full variable domain (outside the CDR3, taken from reference TRBV9 and TRBJ2-1): DSGVTQTPKHLITATGQRVTLRCSPRSGDLSVYWYQQSLDQGLQFLIQYYNGEERAKGNILERFSAQQFPDLHSELNLSSLELGDSALYFCASSLTNSRGGSYNEQFFGPGTRLTVL.

This clone was seen only once. The CDR3 is CASRERGQPQHF. CDR3 bases: TGCGCCAGCAGGGAGAGGGGGCAGCCCCAGCATTTT. The V gene is TRBV10-2, the J gene TRBJ1-5; D possibly corresponds to TRBD1 (6 bases). Germline V gives CDR1 WSHSY, CDR2 SAAADI. This CDR3 contains 12 residues. The V gene lost 6 bases and the J gene lost 7 bases, with 10 bases spanning the gap.

The DNA of the CDR3 is TGTGCCAGCAGCTTCTTTTTCACAGGGATCAACGAGCAGTACTTC. This gives the protein CASSFFFTGINEQYF. The V gene is TRBV7-8, the J gene TRBJ2-7; possibly TRBD1 for D (6 bases). Trimming pared 3 bases from V and 5 bases from J, leaving 17 bases between. Germline V lookup: CDR1 SGHVS, CDR2 FQNEAQ. This CDR3 contains 15 residues.

The chain recombines TRBV6-5 with TRBJ2-3; tentative D call: TRBD2 (5 bases). Per the germline V gene, CDR1 is MNHEY and CDR2 is SVGAGI. The CDR3 has 14 amino acids. V shed 0 bases and J shed 6 bases, with 10 bases lying between them. For the CDR3, the DNA is TGTGCCAGCAGTTACTCGGGAGAGGCGGATACGCAGTATTTT. Encoded protein: CASSYSGEADTQYF.

The chain joins TRBV29-1 to TRBJ2-5; D unclear. The J call is in doubt because the DNA end fits TRBJ2-7 better. The CDR3 has 12 residues. The V gene's germline CDR1 is SQVTM and CDR2 ANQGSEA. The CDR3 here is CSGGGDSYEQYF. CDR3 in DNA: TGCAGCGGGGGTGGGGACTCCTACGAGCAGTACTTC.

In regard to this clone: Other DNA sequences in this sample translate to the same CDR3. This chain joins TRBV4-1 and TRBJ1-1; the D is unclear. The CDR3 covers 13 residues. CDR1 and CDR2 from the germline V gene are MGHRA and YSYEKL. Trimming removed 0 bases at V and 7 bases at J, with 9 bases between. CDR3 sequence reads: CASSQDLESEAFF. For the CDR3, the DNA is TGCGCCAGCAGCCAAGATCTGGAGAGTGAAGCTTTCTTT.

This chain links TRBV5-6 with TRBJ2-7, with D unresolved. CDR3 length: 13 amino acids. Germline V gene lookup returns CDR1 SGHDT and CDR2 YYEEEE. V lost 2 bases, J lost 2 bases, and 8 bases lay in between. The CDR3 bases are TGTGCCAGCAGCTTTCAGAACCCCTACGAGCAGTACTTC. This translates into CASSFQNPYEQYF. Supplemented by reference TRBV5-6 and TRBJ2-7, the full variable domain reads DAGVTQSPTHLIKTRGQQVTLRCSPKSGHDTVSWYQQALGQGPQFIFQYYEEEERQRGNFPDRFSGHQFPNYSSELNVNALLLGDSALYLCASSFQNPYEQYFGPGTRLTVT.

The V call is TRBV28, the J call TRBJ1-2, with 7 bases matching TRBD1. Germline V gene data show CDR1 as MDHEN and CDR2 as SYDVKM. V was clipped by 6 bases and J by 5 bases; unmatched bases: 6. This CDR3 is built from 13 residues. The CDR3 sequence: CASRVGTEYGYTF. DNA for the CDR3: TGTGCCAGCAGGGTCGGGACAGAATATGGCTACACCTTC.

The chain has TRBV4-1 and TRBJ2-7, with D possibly matching TRBD2 (7 bases). The V gene's germline CDR1 is MGHRA and CDR2 YSYEKL. The CDR3 spans 16 residues. Trimming shortened V by 1 base and J by 2 bases, and 15 bases separated the two germline ends. The CDR3 reads CASSQGVQGLTYEQYF. The CDR3 DNA is TGCGCCAGCAGCCAAGGGGTACAGGGACTAACCTACGAGCAGTACTTC.

This chain uses TRBV7-9 with TRBJ1-1, with D hard to call. Germline lookup yields CDR1 SEHNR and CDR2 FQNEAQ (reference sequence). With 5 bases removed from V and 6 bases from J, the gap between germline ends came to 10 bases. The CDR3 is 12 amino acids. Here the CDR3 reads CASSPSEAEAFF. The DNA for the CDR3 is TGTGCCAGCAGCCCATCTGAAGCTGAAGCTTTCTTT.

The J gene is TRBJ1-1, the V gene TRBV6-1, with D perhaps matching TRBD1 (5 bases). V dropped 2 bases and J dropped 1 base, with 11 bases sitting between them. The CDR3 sequence is 15 residues long. CDR1 and CDR2 from the germline V gene are MNHNS and SASEGT. This CDR3 reads CASSESRAPNTEAFF. CDR3 coding DNA: TGTGCCAGCAGTGAATCCAGGGCGCCGAACACTGAAGCTTTCTTT.

The chain is built from TRBV25-1 and TRBJ2-7, with D unclear. The CDR3 contains 12 residues. Germline V gene lookup returns CDR1 MGHDK and CDR2 SYGVNS. Trimming shortened V by 6 bases and J by 3 bases, and 9 bases separated the two germline ends. The DNA for the CDR3 is TGTGCCAGCAGCCAGAGCCGCTACGAGCAGTACTTC. Its protein product is CASSQSRYEQYF.

On this clone: The sample holds other DNA sequences that translate to the same CDR3. The chain carries TRBV19 and TRBJ1-1; TRBD1 matches 9 bases. The V and J ends lost 6 bases and 2 bases, in that order; junction bases with no gene match: 1. Germline V gene lookup returns CDR1 LNHDA and CDR2 SQIVND (reference sequence). There are 13 residues in the CDR3. The CDR3 sequence: CASSTGGNTEAFF. CDR3 coding DNA: TGTGCCAGTAGCACAGGGGGCAACACTGAAGCTTTCTTT.

The CDR3 region has the DNA TGTGCCAGCAGCTCCAATCTAGCGAGCTCCTACAATGAGCAGTTCTTC. The encoded protein is CASSSNLASSYNEQFF. This rearrangement joins TRBV7-9 to TRBJ2-1, with D possibly matching TRBD2 (6 bases). CDR1 and CDR2 from the germline V gene are SEHNR and FQNEAQ (reference sequence). The V gene lost 4 bases and the J gene lost 0 bases, with 13 bases spanning the gap. The CDR3 length is 16 residues.